The rows below give T cell receptor beta chains drawn from one sample of a study of regulatory T cells in long-lasting Graves disease. TCRdb re-analysed the multiplex PCR reads in MiXCR, keeping a single row per CDR3 protein. The sample contains about 420,000 distinct CDR3 sequences, approximately 16% of which appear only once. These data were also filed under a second study, of T cells in Graves' hyperthyroidism and ophthalmopathy.

The specimen was peripheral blood mononuclear cells (PBMCs), collected at new diagnosis, from a patient treated with antithyroid drugs. These receptors were collected from a woman younger than 30 with Graves disease. Each CDR3 is given with its conserved first and last residue. Each record gives: clone size, J gene, D gene, V gene, CDR3 DNA, CDR3 protein. D genes are given only for firm matches. The size of a clone is reported for some rows only, either as once, few or many, or as a class for expanded clones.

few	TRBJ2-1	TRBD2	TRBV29-1	TGCAGCGTGACTGGGGTGACTAGCACCTCCTACAATGAGCAGTTCTTC	CSVTGVTSTSYNEQFF
many	TRBJ2-1	TRBD1	TRBV4-1	TGCGCCAGCAGCCAAGGACAGGGGGCTATCAATGAGCAGTTCTTC	CASSQGQGAINEQFF
many	TRBJ2-3	TRBD2	TRBV6-2/TRBV6-3	TGTGCCAGCAGTTACAGACTAGCGGGAGGTGTCACAGATACGCAGTATTTT	CASSYRLAGGVTDTQYF
few	TRBJ1-5	TRBD1	TRBV19	TGTGCCAGTACCATTACCGGGACAGGACGCAATCAGCCCCAGCATTTT	CASTITGTGRNQPQHF
many	TRBJ2-2	.	TRBV20-1	TGCAGTGCGTGGACCGTCGCGAACACCGGGGAGCTGTTTTTT	CSAWTVANTGELFF
few	TRBJ1-1	.	TRBV5-8	TGTGCCAGCAGCTTGGTTGGCTGGAACACTGAAGCTTTCTTT	CASSLVGWNTEAFF
few	TRBJ2-1	.	TRBV3-1	TGTGCCAGCAGCCCCTGGTGGGGCCCTGAGGACAATGAGCAGTTCTTC	CASSPWWGPEDNEQFF
.	TRBJ2-7	.	TRBV5-1	TGCGCCAGCAGCCCCCAGACCGGACAGAGTTTGGGCGAGCAGCACTTC	CASSPQTGQSLGEQHF
few	TRBJ2-4	TRBD1	TRBV29-1	TGCAGCGTTGCAGGGACAGGGTCCAACATTCAGTACTTC	CSVAGTGSNIQYF
few	TRBJ2-1	TRBD2	TRBV5-4	TGTGCCAGCAGCTGGGGGGGACTAGAAAACAATGAGCAGTTCTTC	CASSWGGLENNEQFF
many	TRBJ2-1	.	TRBV11-2	TGTGCCAGCAGCTTTTTTGGACAGTCCCTTATCTACAATGAGCAGTTCTTC	CASSFFGQSLIYNEQFF
many	TRBJ2-7	.	TRBV28	TGTGCCAGCAGTTTTGTGGGACCCCACCGTCTGGGGCAGTACTTC	CASSFVGPHRLGQYF
few	TRBJ2-7	TRBD1	TRBV19	TGTGCCAGTAGTATTTTCTTCCGGGACAGCTCCTACGAGCAGTACTTC	CASSIFFRDSSYEQYF
many	TRBJ2-3	.	TRBV7-6	TGTGCCAGCAGCGACACTCTAGCCGGCACAGATACGCAGTATTTT	CASSDTLAGTDTQYF
.	TRBJ2-1	.	TRBV30	TGTGCCTGGAGTCGGTTGGCGTCGAGCTCCTACAATGAGCAGTTCTTC	CAWSRLASSSYNEQFF
.	TRBJ2-1	TRBD2	TRBV6-2/TRBV6-3	TGTGCCAGCAGTGAAAGAGCGGGAGACTACAATGATCAGTTCTTC	CASSERAGDYNDQFF
.	TRBJ2-1	.	TRBV10-2	TGCGCCAGCAGTGGGCACACCGATGAGCAGTTCTTC	CASSGHTDEQFF
few	TRBJ2-7	TRBD2	TRBV20-1	TGCAGTGCTAGAAGCCCGGGATCCGGGACTAGCGGGAAGTTGACCTACGAGCAGTACTTC	CSARSPGSGTSGKLTYEQYF
many	TRBJ1-2	TRBD1	TRBV28	TGTGCCAGCAGCAGCGGACAGGGTCTTGGCTACACCTTC	CASSSGQGLGYTF
.	TRBJ2-3	.	TRBV7-9	TGTGCCAGCTATAAAACGCTTGATACGCAGTATTTT	CASYKTLDTQYF
few	TRBJ2-2	.	TRBV15	TGTGCCACCAGCAGACTCCCAGCGGGCCCGACCGGGGAGCTGTTTTTT	CATSRLPAGPTGELFF
.	TRBJ2-1	.	TRBV6-5	TGTGCCAGCAGTTACGGGTCAGGGGGAGGCAATGAGCAGTTCTTC	CASSYGSGGGNEQFF
many	TRBJ2-6	.	TRBV2	TGTGCCAGCACTCGGCAGGGTAATCCCTCTGGGGCCAACGTCCTGACTTTC	CASTRQGNPSGANVLTF
many	TRBJ1-1	TRBD1	TRBV11-1	TGTGCCAGCAGCCCCCGGACAGGGCGAGGAACTGAAGCTTTCTTT	CASSPRTGRGTEAFF
many	TRBJ2-7	TRBD2	TRBV30	TGTGCCTGGAGTCGGGGGAGGGCCTACGAGCAGTACTTC	CAWSRGRAYEQYF
once	TRBJ2-4	TRBD2	TRBV4-3	TGCGCCAGCAGCCAAGATTTACAGACTAGCGGGTTAAACATTCAGTACTTC	CASSQDLQTSGLNIQYF
many	TRBJ2-3	.	TRBV30	TGTGCCTGGAGTGCCGGGAAGGAGGCCACAGATACGCAGTATTTT	CAWSAGKEATDTQYF
.	TRBJ1-6	.	TRBV28	TGTGCCAGCAGTTTACGGTTGGCAGAAAATTCACCCCTCCACTTT	CASSLRLAENSPLHF
.	TRBJ2-7	TRBD1	TRBV7-8	TGTGCCAGCAGCTTTGGGACAGTCATTACCGAGCAGTACTTC	CASSFGTVITEQYF
many	TRBJ1-5	.	TRBV28	TGTGCCAGTAGAACAGATAGCAATCAGCCCCAGCATTTT	CASRTDSNQPQHF
.	TRBJ2-4	TRBD2	TRBV7-9	TGTGCCAGCAGCTTATGGGGACTAGCCCCCAACATTCAGTACTTC	CASSLWGLAPNIQYF
many	TRBJ2-1	TRBD2	TRBV3-1	TGTGCCAGCAGCCAAAGCTGGGCGAGTCTAGCGGGAGCAAACGAGCAGTTCTTC	CASSQSWASLAGANEQFF
many	TRBJ2-7	.	TRBV29-1	TGCAGCGTTGAAGCGGGAGGGGGCCTTGAGCAGTACTTC	CSVEAGGGLEQYF
many	TRBJ2-7	.	TRBV28	TGTGCCAGCAGTTTTATCGGCGGGGGCTTCTACGAGCAGTACTTC	CASSFIGGGFYEQYF
many	TRBJ1-2	.	TRBV3-1	TGTGCCAGCAGCCTAAGCACATTATCGGGCTATGGCTACACCTTC	CASSLSTLSGYGYTF
.	TRBJ1-6	TRBD1	TRBV30	TGTGCCTGGAAGACAGGGGTCAATTCACCCCTCCACTTT	CAWKTGVNSPLHF
few	TRBJ2-4	TRBD1	TRBV15	TGTGCCACCAGCAGAAATACCGGGACAGCCTTTCGGGACATTCAGTACTTC	CATSRNTGTAFRDIQYF
many	TRBJ2-7	.	TRBV6-1	TGTGCCAGCAGTCGGACAGTCAGCTCCTACGAGCAGTACTTC	CASSRTVSSYEQYF
few	TRBJ1-3	TRBD1	TRBV13	TGTGCCAGCAGGGGGACAGACGGAAACACCATATATTTT	CASRGTDGNTIYF
few	TRBJ2-7	.	TRBV5-6	TGTGCCAGCAGCTTGGGGGGGCAGAGTATCGAGCAGTACTTC	CASSLGGQSIEQYF
many	TRBJ2-3	.	TRBV28	TGTGCCAGCAGGGTTGGAGAAAGCACAGATACGCAGTATTTT	CASRVGESTDTQYF
many	TRBJ2-7	TRBD2	TRBV7-2	TGTGCCAGCAGCTTAGCTAGCGGGAGAATTTACGAGCAGTACTTC	CASSLASGRIYEQYF
.	TRBJ2-6	.	TRBV2	TGTGCCAGCAGTGAAGAGGCTCGCGGGGCCAACGTCCTGACTTTC	CASSEEARGANVLTF
.	TRBJ2-2	.	TRBV7-2	TGTGCCAGCAGTACCGGGACCGCCACCGGGGAGCTGTTTTTT	CASSTGTATGELFF
.	TRBJ2-5	TRBD1	TRBV27	TGTGATTCAGGGGGCGAAGAGACCCAGTACTTC	CDSGGEETQYF
few	TRBJ1-5	TRBD1	TRBV24-1	TGTGCCACCAGTGCGACAGGGACAGGGAATCAGCCCCAGCATTTT	CATSATGTGNQPQHF
.	TRBJ2-5	.	TRBV30	TGTGCCTGGACCGGGACTGTCGAGACCCAGTACTTC	CAWTGTVETQYF
.	TRBJ2-1	TRBD2	TRBV12-3/TRBV12-4	TGTGCCAGCAGTTTTCTGACTAGCGGGAGTAGCGAGCAGTTCTTC	CASSFLTSGSSEQFF
many	TRBJ1-1	.	TRBV7-9	TGTGCCAGCAGTTACACAGCGAACACTGAAGCTTTCTTT	CASSYTANTEAFF
.	TRBJ2-3	TRBD1	TRBV12-3/TRBV12-4	TGTGCCAGCAGTTTCGGGACAGCTCTCGATACGCAGTATTTT	CASSFGTALDTQYF
few	TRBJ2-1	TRBD2	TRBV28	TGTGCCAGCAGCAAACTAGCGGAAGGCTCCTACAATGAGCAGTTCTTC	CASSKLAEGSYNEQFF
many	TRBJ1-1	.	TRBV30	TGTGCCTGGAGTGTACTAACAGGGAGAACTGAAGCTTTCTTT	CAWSVLTGRTEAFF
many	TRBJ2-5	.	TRBV18	TGTGCCAGCTCACCACAAACTATAGAGACCCAGTACTTC	CASSPQTIETQYF
many	TRBJ2-1	.	TRBV6-1	TGTGCCAGCAACGCACAGGATTACAATGAGCAGTTCTTC	CASNAQDYNEQFF
many	TRBJ2-4	.	TRBV11-2	TGTGCCAGCAGCCCCGGACAGAGGGCGACCAAAAACATTCAGTACTTC	CASSPGQRATKNIQYF
.	TRBJ2-2	TRBD1	TRBV20-1	TGCAGTGCTAGCCGGGACAGGGCGTACACCGGGGAGCTGTTTTTT	CSASRDRAYTGELFF
.	TRBJ1-1	.	TRBV6-1	TGTGCCAGCACATGGAATGAAGCTTTCTTT	CASTWNEAFF
many	TRBJ2-1	TRBD1	TRBV7-9	TGTGCCAGCAGCCGGGACAGGGGCAATGAGCAGTTCTTC	CASSRDRGNEQFF